This TCR beta chain appears in the sequencing data of a study of T cells in Graves' hyperthyroidism and ophthalmopathy. Study in general: Initial diagnosis, before any treatment, was when peripheral blood was collected.

Thyroid ultrasound and orbital computed tomography, with clinical symptoms and serum thyroxine and TRAb, informed diagnoses. CDR1 and CDR2 from the germline V gene are MGHRA and YSYEKL. Trimming took 2 bases from V and 5 from J, leaving 12 bases between them. The CDR3 consists of 14 residues. In this sample, this clonotype turned up a few times. TCR beta CDR3 region amplification was performed from RNA transcripts. During a first-round RT-PCR of the TCR CDR3, the HTBI primer set was used. One entry per CDR3 protein, called by TCRdb with MiXCR from the multiplex PCR reads. Of under 400,000 distinct CDR3 sequences listed, 15% to 18% are singletons.

The chain recombines TRBV4-1 with TRBJ2-5; D possibly matches TRBD1 or TRBD2 (5 bases each). The clonotype comes from a woman aged 18 to 35 with Graves' hyperthyroidism that later progressed to Graves' ophthalmopathy. Material for sequencing was blood. The CDR3 sequence is CASSQRGAGETQYF. CDR3 in DNA: TGCGCCAGCAGCCAACGAGGGGCTGGGGAGACCCAGTACTTC.